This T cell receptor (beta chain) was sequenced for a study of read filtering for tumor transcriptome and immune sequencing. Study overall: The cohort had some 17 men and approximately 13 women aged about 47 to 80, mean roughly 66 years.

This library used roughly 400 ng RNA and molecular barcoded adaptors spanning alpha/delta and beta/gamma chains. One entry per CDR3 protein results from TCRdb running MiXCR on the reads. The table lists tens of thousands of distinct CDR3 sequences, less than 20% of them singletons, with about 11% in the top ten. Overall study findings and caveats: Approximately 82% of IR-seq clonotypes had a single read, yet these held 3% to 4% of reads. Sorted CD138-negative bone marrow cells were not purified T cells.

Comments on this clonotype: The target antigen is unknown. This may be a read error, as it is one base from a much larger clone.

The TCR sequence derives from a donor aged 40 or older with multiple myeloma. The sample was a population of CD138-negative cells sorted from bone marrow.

As DNA, the CDR3 is TGTGCCAGCACCAGGACAGGGGGGACAGATGCGCAGTATTTT. It is translated as CASTRTGGTDAQYF. The J gene is TRBJ2-3, the V gene TRBV6-5; 10 bases align to TRBD1. This CDR3 has 14 residues. Germline V gives CDR1 MNHEY, CDR2 SVGAGI.